Listed here are 30 T cell receptor beta chains from one sample, sequenced in a study of T-cell memory formation after mild COVID-19. MiXCR, run by TCRdb on the 5' RACE reads, gives a single entry per CDR3 protein. Among about 40,000 distinct CDR3 sequences listed, 5% to 7% were seen once. The specimen was PBMCs or a T cell subset sorted from them (not recorded which). Receptor source: an adult who had mild COVID-19 (a few samples of this study predate the infection). Cell type and time point are not known.

This clonotype was picked up many times. The chain carries TRBV10-3 and TRBJ1-1; a weak D match, TRBD1 (6 bases). V lost 10 bases, J lost 1 base, and 16 bases lay in between. Germline V CDR1 and CDR2: ENHRY, SYGVKD. The CDR3 length is 14 residues. The CDR3 reads CATSQPRGNTEAFF. Written as DNA, the CDR3 is TGTGCCACCTCCCAGCCCAGGGGGAACACTGAAGCTTTCTTT.

This clonotype is medium-sized by share. The chain carries TRBV7-2 and TRBJ2-1; D perhaps matches TRBD2 (5 bases). Germline V gene data show CDR1 as SGHTA and CDR2 as FQGNSA. V shed 3 bases and J shed 10 bases, with 10 bases lying between them. The CDR3 extends over 12 amino acids. In nucleotides, the CDR3 is TGTGCCAGCAGCTTCCGGGGTCCGGAGCAGTTCTTC. Translated: CASSFRGPEQFF.

By share of the sample, this clonotype is medium-sized. The chain joins TRBV7-8 to TRBJ2-3, with 7 bases matching TRBD2. The V gene end was trimmed by 5 bases and the J gene end by 3 bases; junction bases not matched to a gene: 8. Looked up from germline, CDR1 is SGHVS and CDR2 is FQNEAQ. The CDR3 extends over 15 amino acids. CDR3 in DNA: TGTGCCAGCAGCCCCAGAAATAGCGGGACAGATACGCAGTATTTT. Translation gives CASSPRNSGTDTQYF.

This clonotype was seen a handful of times. The rearrangement links TRBV5-1 to TRBJ1-6, with TRBD1 as a possible D gene (6 bases). In germline, CDR1 is SGHRS, CDR2 YFSETQ. The CDR3 extends over 17 amino acids. V dropped 6 bases and J dropped 0 bases, with 16 bases sitting between them. The CDR3 DNA reads as TGCGCCAGCACGAGACAGGCTCTGAGCTCCTATAATTCACCCCTCCACTTT. Its protein is CASTRQALSSYNSPLHF.

J is TRBJ2-5 and V is TRBV6-6; 8 nucleotides align to TRBD2. Germline V lookup: CDR1 MNHNY, CDR2 SVGAGI (reference sequence). This CDR3 comprises 16 residues. V lost 4 bases to trimming and J lost 5 bases; unmatched junction nucleotides: 12. The CDR3 protein is CASSWGSGALGETQYF. Written as DNA, the CDR3 is TGTGCCAGCAGTTGGGGTAGCGGGGCGCTCGGGGAGACCCAGTACTTC.

In its sample, this clonotype ranks as medium-sized. The gene calls are TRBV9 and TRBJ2-5, with D tentatively TRBD2 (6 bases). Germline V lookup: CDR1 SGDLS, CDR2 YYNGEE. The CDR3 totals 14 residues. Trimming stripped 0 bases from V and 5 bases from J, with 11 bases between. The CDR3 nucleotides read TGTGCCAGCAGCGTAGGGGACTTCAAGGAGACCCAGTACTTC. Translation: CASSVGDFKETQYF. Drawing the rest from reference TRBV9 and TRBJ2-5, the complete variable domain is DSGVTQTPKHLITATGQRVTLRCSPRSGDLSVYWYQQSLDQGLQFLIQYYNGEERAKGNILERFSAQQFPDLHSELNLSSLELGDSALYFCASSVGDFKETQYFGPGTRLLVL.

The chain recombines TRBV20-1 with TRBJ2-7; possibly TRBD1 for D (6 bases). The CDR3 covers 13 residues. The germline CDR1 and CDR2 sequences are DFQATT and SNEGSKA (reference sequence). V lost 5 bases, J lost 2 bases, and 13 bases lay in between. In DNA form, the CDR3 reads TGCAGTGCTCCGGGACAAAAAACCTACGAGCAGTACTTC. The encoded protein is CSAPGQKTYEQYF.

The sample holds a few counts of this clonotype. The chain recombines TRBV3-1 with TRBJ2-1; a possible D gene is TRBD1 (6 bases). CDR1 and CDR2 from the germline V gene are LGHDT and YNNKEL (reference sequence). V dropped 0 bases and J dropped 0 bases, with 12 bases sitting between them. The CDR3 runs to 17 residues. CDR3 DNA sequence: TGTGCCAGCAGCCAAGATTGGGGGCCAAGCTCCTACAATGAGCAGTTCTTC. Encoded protein: CASSQDWGPSSYNEQFF.

The gene calls are TRBV4-1 and TRBJ2-7, with TRBD1 identical over 7 bases. V shed 2 bases and J 3 bases; nucleotides not matched to a gene: 7. Germline V gene lookup returns CDR1 MGHRA and CDR2 YSYEKL. This CDR3 spans 15 amino acids. CDR3: CASSQPGQLNYEQYF. The DNA for the CDR3 is TGCGCCAGCAGCCAACCGGGACAGCTAAACTACGAGCAGTACTTC.

This clonotype was seen a handful of times. The V call is TRBV4-2, the J call TRBJ2-5, with D perhaps matching TRBD1 (7 bases). Germline V gene sequence: CDR1 LGHNA, CDR2 YNFKEQ. The CDR3 consists of 17 residues. The V and J ends lost 1 base and 2 bases respectively, with 17 bases between them. The CDR3 DNA reads TGTGCCAGCAGCCAAGGTTTCGGGGCAGGGGGGCAAGAGACCCAGTACTTC. Its protein product is CASSQGFGAGGQETQYF.

CDR3 residues: CASWRDRGDGYTF. As DNA, the CDR3 is TGTGCCAGCTGGCGGGACAGGGGAGATGGCTACACCTTC. The chain links TRBV12-3 or TRBV12-4 to TRBJ1-2; 10 bases align to TRBD1. This CDR3 is built from 13 residues. V dropped 8 bases and J dropped 6; count of bases not matched to a gene: 6.

V gene TRBV15 combines with J gene TRBJ2-3; TRBD1 aligns across 7 bases. The CDR3 loop spans 19 amino acids. V shed 4 bases and J 2 bases; nucleotides not matched to a gene: 18. CDR1 is LNHNV and CDR2 is YYDKDF in the germline V gene (reference sequence). This chain's CDR3 is CATSIPTGNTGTLTDTQYF. The CDR3 DNA sequence: TGTGCCACCAGCATCCCGACAGGGAATACCGGGACCCTCACAGATACGCAGTATTTT.

This clonotype was recorded many times. This chain uses TRBV12-3 or TRBV12-4 with TRBJ2-2; the match to TRBD2 covers 8 bases. CDR3 length equals 16 residues. The junction had 7 bases not matched to a gene; V was cut back by 3 bases and J by 4 bases. This CDR3 reads CASSLRAGGVTGELFF. The CDR3 DNA reads TGTGCCAGCAGTTTGCGGGCGGGGGGAGTCACCGGGGAGCTGTTTTTT.

The V gene is TRBV7-2, the J gene TRBJ2-7; the match to TRBD2 covers 10 bases. CDR3 length equals 14 residues. Germline CDR1 is SGHTA and CDR2 is FQGNSA. V dropped 10 bases and J dropped 0; count of bases not matched to a gene: 6. The CDR3 DNA reads TGTGCCACTTTAGCGGGGGGTAGCTCCTACGAGCAGTACTTC. As protein: CATLAGGSSYEQYF. The whole variable domain, remainder taken from reference TRBV7-2 and TRBJ2-7, is GAGVSQSPSNKVTEKGKDVELRCDPISGHTALYWYRQSLGQGLEFLIYFQGNSAPDKSGLPSDRFSAERTGGSVSTLTIQRTQQEDSAVYLCATLAGGSSYEQYFGPGTRLTVT.

This chain joins TRBV18 and TRBJ1-1; 9 bases line up with TRBD1. CDR3 length equals 13 residues. From germline, CDR1 is KGHSH and CDR2 LQKENI. V lost 11 bases to trimming and J lost 3 bases; unmatched junction nucleotides: 7. DNA for the CDR3: TGTGCCTCACTACAGGGGGCATACACTGAAGCTTTCTTT. It yields the protein CASLQGAYTEAFF.

The table lists this clonotype with many counts. The chain has TRBV4-1 and TRBJ2-1; 7 positions agree with TRBD2. The V segment lost 1 base and the J segment 0 bases; nucleotides outside the gene matches: 9. The germline V gene has CDR1 MGHRA and CDR2 YSYEKL. This CDR3 contains 18 residues. The CDR3 region has the DNA TGCGCCAGCAGCCAAGGTATCGGGGGGTTCCTCTCCTACAATGAGCAGTTCTTC. Translating it yields CASSQGIGGFLSYNEQFF.

This clonotype was observed a handful of times. This rearrangement joins TRBV18 to TRBJ2-1, with D maybe TRBD1 (5 bases). Germline V gene lookup returns CDR1 KGHSH and CDR2 LQKENI. The CDR3 has 13 amino acids. Trimming removed 5 bases from V and 7 bases from J, with 12 bases in between. CDR3 amino acids: CASSSKGSNEQFF. CDR3 coding DNA: TGTGCCAGCTCATCCAAGGGGTCGAATGAGCAGTTCTTC. Filled out from reference TRBV18 and TRBJ2-1, the complete variable domain reads NAGVMQNPRHLVRRRGQEARLRCSPMKGHSHVYWYRQLPEEGLKFMVYLQKENIIDESGMPKERFSAEFPKEGPSILRIQQVVRGDSAAYFCASSSKGSNEQFFGPGTRLTVL.

This clonotype was counted only a few times. The genes are TRBV29-1 and TRBJ2-1; 7 bases line up with TRBD1. CDR1 is SQVTM, CDR2 ANQGSEA, per germline. J gave up 8 bases and V 6 bases, and 4 bases lay outside the gene matches. The CDR3 has 11 amino acids. The CDR3 spells CSVRQGYEQFF. As DNA, the CDR3 is TGCAGCGTCCGACAGGGCTATGAGCAGTTCTTC.

This clonotype came up a few times. This chain joins TRBV7-9 and TRBJ1-4; no firm D call. In germline, CDR1 is SEHNR, CDR2 FQNEAQ (reference sequence). This CDR3 has 16 amino acids. The V end was cut by 5 bases, the J end by 4 bases, with 17 bases between. CDR3 sequence reads: CASSLSGRRFNEKLFF. For the CDR3, the DNA is TGTGCCAGCAGCCTTAGCGGGCGGAGGTTTAATGAAAAACTGTTTTTT.

In this sample, this clonotype turned up a few times. In DNA, the CDR3 is TGTGCCAGCAGCGTAGGTCCTAGCGGGGGCAATGAGCAGTTCTTC. This codes for CASSVGPSGGNEQFF. The chain employs TRBV9 and TRBJ2-1, with 10 nucleotides matching TRBD2. The CDR3 contains 15 residues. Germline V CDR1 and CDR2: SGDLS, YYNGEE. The junction had 3 bases not matched to a gene; V was cut back by 0 bases and J by 6 bases.

The chain links TRBV12-3 or TRBV12-4 to TRBJ1-2, with 7 bases aligning to TRBD1. After removal of 8 bases from V and 4 bases from J, the junction contained 7 bases not matched to a gene. The CDR3 has 13 residues. In DNA form, the CDR3 reads TGTGCCAGCGGAATGACAGGGCGCTATGGCTACACCTTC. Its protein is CASGMTGRYGYTF.

Many counts were recorded for this clonotype. J is TRBJ2-3 and V is TRBV7-2, with unresolved D. Trimming took off 3 bases at V and 6 bases at J, with 10 bases between the two ends. CDR1 and CDR2 (germline): SGHTA, FQGNSA. The CDR3 loop spans 13 amino acids. The CDR3 coding sequence is TGTGCCAGCAGCTTGGGTTTGAGCGATACGCAGTATTTT. It is translated as CASSLGLSDTQYF.

This clonotype was seen repeatedly, ten times or more. The chain employs TRBV5-1 and TRBJ2-1; 8 bases line up with TRBD2. V dropped 4 bases and J dropped 2; count of bases not matched to a gene: 5. The germline CDR1 and CDR2 sequences are SGHRS and YFSETQ. This CDR3 contains 15 residues. This CDR3 reads CASSHELAAYNEQFF. Here the CDR3 DNA reads TGCGCCAGCAGCCACGAACTAGCGGCCTACAATGAGCAGTTCTTC.

This clonotype was seen a few times. The chain joins TRBV10-3 to TRBJ2-7, with 10 bases aligning to TRBD2. The germline V gene has CDR1 ENHRY and CDR2 SYGVKD. This CDR3 has 14 residues. Trimming at V came to 8 bases and at J to 6 bases, leaving 10 bases not matched to a gene. This CDR3 reads CAIGLELAGSEQYF. Written as DNA, the CDR3 is TGTGCCATCGGACTAGAACTAGCGGGAAGCGAGCAGTACTTC.

Many counts were recorded for this clonotype. This chain joins TRBV12-3 or TRBV12-4 and TRBJ2-1; 10 bases map to TRBD2. The CDR3 length is 15 residues. The V gene end was trimmed by 3 bases and the J gene end by 7 bases; junction bases not matched to a gene: 6. Here the CDR3 DNA reads TGTGCCAGCAGTTTGTCTAGCGGGAGTCGGAATGAGCAGTTCTTC. Encoded protein: CASSLSSGSRNEQFF.

This clonotype has ten or more counts. J is TRBJ2-2 and V is TRBV12-3 or TRBV12-4; 8 positions match TRBD1. This CDR3 contains 16 residues. The V segment lost 4 bases and the J segment 5 bases; nucleotides outside the gene matches: 9. The CDR3 DNA reads as TGTGCCAGCAGTTGGGGCCAGGGGGCGCGAACCGGGGAGCTGTTTTTT. Translation gives CASSWGQGARTGELFF.

The chain employs TRBV10-3 and TRBJ1-2; D remains unclear. This CDR3 spans 14 amino acids. The germline gives CDR1 ENHRY, CDR2 SYGVKD. The V gene lost 3 bases and the J gene lost 0 bases, with 8 bases spanning the gap. CDR3 coding DNA: TGTGCCATCAGTGATTTGACATCTAACTATGGCTACACCTTC. The encoded protein is CAISDLTSNYGYTF.

This clonotype was detected many times. The chain is built from TRBV5-1 and TRBJ1-2; tentative D call: TRBD1 (5 bases). The CDR3 runs 13 residues. CDR1 and CDR2 from the germline V gene are SGHRS and YFSETQ. V was pared by 4 bases and J by 4 bases, with 11 bases between. The CDR3 loop is CASSIGTVYGYTF. CDR3 bases: TGCGCCAGCAGCATCGGGACGGTCTATGGCTACACCTTC.

This clonotype showed up just a few times. The CDR3 bases are TGTGCCAGCACCTTCGCCGGTGGGGGAGAGACCCAGTACTTC. It translates to CASTFAGGGETQYF. The V and J genes are TRBV2 and TRBJ2-5; D is perhaps TRBD1 or TRBD2 (5 bases each). CDR1 is SNHLY and CDR2 is FYNNEI in the germline V gene. The CDR3 extends over 14 amino acids. Trimming left V 7 bases short and J 4 bases short, with 16 bases between.

This chain joins TRBV5-5 and TRBJ2-5, with 13 positions matching TRBD2. V was clipped by 2 bases and J by 4 bases; unmatched bases: 5. The germline V gene encodes CDR1 SGHKS and CDR2 YYEKEE (reference sequence). This CDR3 comprises 16 residues. This CDR3 is CASSLTSGGAGETQYF. CDR3 bases: TGTGCCAGCAGCTTAACTAGCGGGGGGGCCGGAGAGACCCAGTACTTC.